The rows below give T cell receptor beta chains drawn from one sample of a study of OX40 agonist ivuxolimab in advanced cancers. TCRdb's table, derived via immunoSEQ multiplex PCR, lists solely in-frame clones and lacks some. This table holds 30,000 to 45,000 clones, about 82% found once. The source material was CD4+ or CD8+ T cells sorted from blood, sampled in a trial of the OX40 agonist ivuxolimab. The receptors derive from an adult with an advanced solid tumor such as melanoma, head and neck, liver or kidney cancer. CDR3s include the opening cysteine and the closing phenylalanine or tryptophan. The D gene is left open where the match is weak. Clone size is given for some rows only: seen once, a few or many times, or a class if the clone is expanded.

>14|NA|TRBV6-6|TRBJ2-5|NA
TGTGCCAGCAGTTTGGGGGGCCAGGGGGAGACCCAGTACTTC
CASSLGGQGETQYF
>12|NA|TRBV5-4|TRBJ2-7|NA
TGTGCCAGCAGTTCAGCCCCCTACGAGCAGTACTTC
CASSSAPYEQYF
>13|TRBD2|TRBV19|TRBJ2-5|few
TGTGCCAGTAGCTATCAGCGGGGAGGGACCCAGTACTTC
CASSYQRGGTQYF
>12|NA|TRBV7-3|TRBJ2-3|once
TGTGCCAGCAGCTTAGACACAGATACGCAGTATTTT
CASSLDTDTQYF
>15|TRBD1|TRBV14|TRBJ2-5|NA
TGTGCCAGCAGCCCTGGGACAGGGGGCAGAGAGACCCAGTACTTC
CASSPGTGGRETQYF
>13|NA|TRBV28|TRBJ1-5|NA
TGTGCCAGCAGTTTCATGGTAGGTCAGCCCCAGCATTTT
CASSFMVGQPQHF
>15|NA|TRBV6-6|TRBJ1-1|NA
TGTGCCAGCAGTTACGGGGGGGGCGCACAGACTGAAGCTTTCTTT
CASSYGGGAQTEAFF
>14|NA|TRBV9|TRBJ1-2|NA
TGTGCCAGCAGCAATAACAGGGTGGTGGGTGGCTACACCTTC
CASSNNRVVGGYTF
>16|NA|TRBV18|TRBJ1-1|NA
TGTGCCAGCTTGCCAAGGTCCAGGGGACTAAAGGGTGAAGCTTTCTTT
CASLPRSRGLKGEAFF
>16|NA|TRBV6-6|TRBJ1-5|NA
TGTGCCAGCAGTTATGGTCAGGGATATAGCAATCAGCCCCAGCATTTT
CASSYGQGYSNQPQHF
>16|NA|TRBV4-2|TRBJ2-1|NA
TGTGCCAGCAGCCAAGATGGAACGACCTCCTACAATGAGCAGTTCTTC
CASSQDGTTSYNEQFF
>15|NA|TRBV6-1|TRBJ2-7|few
TGTGCCAGCAGTGAGGGGGCGGATAAGGCCTACGAGCAGTACTTC
CASSEGADKAYEQYF
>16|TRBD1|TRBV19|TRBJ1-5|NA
TGTGCCAGTAGTCCTGGCAGGGGGCGACGCAATCAGCCCCAGCATTTT
CASSPGRGRRNQPQHF
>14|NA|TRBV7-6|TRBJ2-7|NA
TGTGCCAGCAGCCGTTTTGCAGGGACCTACGAGCAGTACTTC
CASSRFAGTYEQYF
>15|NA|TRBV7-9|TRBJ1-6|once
TGTGCCAGCAGCTTGGAGGCAGGTCGAAATTCACCCCTCCACTTT
CASSLEAGRNSPLHF
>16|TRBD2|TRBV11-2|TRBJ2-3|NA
TGTGCCAGCAGCTTAGGGGCGGGGGGGCCGACAGATACGCAGTATTTT
CASSLGAGGPTDTQYF
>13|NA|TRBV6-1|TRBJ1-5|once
TGTGCCAGCAGTCACGTAGATAATCAGCCCCAGCATTTT
CASSHVDNQPQHF
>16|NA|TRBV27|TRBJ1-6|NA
TGTGCCAGCAGTTCTCTACCGGGACAATATAATTCACCCCTCCACTTT
CASSSLPGQYNSPLHF
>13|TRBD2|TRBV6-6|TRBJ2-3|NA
TGTGCCAGCAGTTATAACGGGGGGGATACGCAGTATTTT
CASSYNGGDTQYF
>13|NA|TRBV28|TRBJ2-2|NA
TGTGCCAGCAGAGAACAGGGAACCGGGGAGCTGTTTTTT
CASREQGTGELFF
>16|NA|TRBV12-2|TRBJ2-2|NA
TGCGCAAGTCGCCACTCCGGACTAGCGGAGACCGGGGAGCTGTTTTTT
CASRHSGLAETGELFF
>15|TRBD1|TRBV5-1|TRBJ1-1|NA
TGCGCCAGCCATCCCAAGGGGGCGGGGGGCACTGAAGCTTTCTTT
CASHPKGAGGTEAFF
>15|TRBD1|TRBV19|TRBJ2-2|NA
TGTGCCAGCCGACCGGGACAGGGGAGTGCCGGGGAGCTGTTTTTT
CASRPGQGSAGELFF
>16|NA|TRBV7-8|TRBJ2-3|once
TGTGCCAGCAGCTACGTAACAGGGAATGGGACAGATACGCAGTATTTT
CASSYVTGNGTDTQYF
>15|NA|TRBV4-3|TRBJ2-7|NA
TGCGCCAGCAGCCACGGACGGGGGAGCTCCTACGAGCAGTACTTC
CASSHGRGSSYEQYF
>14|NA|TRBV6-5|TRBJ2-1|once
TGTGCCAGCAGGCAATATTCGGGAGTTCATGAGCAGTTCTTC
CASRQYSGVHEQFF
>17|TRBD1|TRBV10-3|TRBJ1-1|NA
TGTGCCATCAGTGAGTCGAGCGCGGGACAGGTGAACACTGAAGCTTTCTTT
CAISESSAGQVNTEAFF
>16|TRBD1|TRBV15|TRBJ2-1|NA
TGTGCCACCAGCAAAGACAGGGTCCCCTCCTACAATGAGCAGTTCTTC
CATSKDRVPSYNEQFF